These 24 T cell receptor beta chains originate from one sample sequenced in a study of blood T cell repertoires in COVID-19. Assay used: immunoSEQ multiplex PCR; TCRdb lists only in-frame clones, some missing. The data hold about 430,000 clones, with 70% to 90% observed a single time. The specimen was PBMCs or T cells enriched from blood (not recorded which). Receptor source: a woman younger than 30 who had been exposed to COVID-19.

On this clone: Other DNA sequences within the sample encode an identical CDR3. In DNA, the CDR3 is TGTGCCAGCAGTATCGCGGGGTACGAGCAGTACTTC. It is translated as CASSIAGYEQYF. This sequence joins TRBV27 and TRBJ2-7; a possible D gene is TRBD2 (6 bases). From germline, CDR1 is MNHEY and CDR2 SMNVEV (reference sequence). V was cut by 5 bases and J by 4 bases, with 9 bases left in between. The CDR3 extends over 12 amino acids.

The chain carries TRBV28 and TRBJ1-5; 11 positions agree with TRBD1. The V gene's germline CDR1 is MDHEN and CDR2 SYDVKM. Losses at the gene ends were 5 bases for V and 7 bases for J; bases not matched to a gene: 4. There are 14 residues in the CDR3. CDR3 nucleotides: TGTGCCAGCAGTACTGGGACAGGGGGGCAGCCCCAGCATTTT. Amino acids: CASSTGTGGQPQHF.

The J gene is TRBJ2-7, the V gene TRBV5-6, with 8 bases aligning to TRBD2. The CDR3 extends over 16 amino acids. Trimming cost V 2 bases and J 2 bases; bases outside gene matches: 9. Germline V CDR1 and CDR2: SGHDT, YYEEEE. CDR3: CASSFRPAGGPYEQYF. The CDR3 DNA reads as TGTGCCAGCAGCTTCCGACCCGCGGGAGGACCCTACGAGCAGTACTTC.

This chain joins TRBV3-1 (or the pseudogene TRBV3-2) and TRBJ1-2; TRBD1 aligns across 10 bases. The V gene end was trimmed by 5 bases and the J gene end by 2 bases; junction bases not matched to a gene: 5. CDR3 length: 15 amino acids. Germline lookup yields CDR1 LGHDT and CDR2 YNNKEL (reference sequence). The CDR3 is CASSDRDRGNYGYTF. CDR3 coding DNA: TGTGCCAGCAGCGACCGGGACAGGGGAAACTATGGCTACACCTTC.

The gene calls are TRBV11-2 and TRBJ2-2, with 9 bases lining up with TRBD2. With 3 bases clipped from V and 5 bases from J, the junction kept 4 bases outside the gene matches. From germline, CDR1 is SGHAT and CDR2 FQNNGV. The CDR3 is made up of 15 amino acids. The CDR3 sequence is CASSLASGITGELFF. CDR3 DNA: TGTGCCAGCAGCTTGGCTAGCGGGATAACCGGGGAGCTGTTTTTT.

This clone was observed once. V is TRBV5-6 and J is TRBJ2-1; TRBD1 matches 9 bases. CDR3 size: 16 residues. Germline CDR1 is SGHDT and CDR2 is YYEEEE. The J segment lost 8 bases and the V segment lost 1 base, leaving 10 bases of the junction unmatched. CDR3 amino acids: CASSLSGTGTSHEQFF. The CDR3 nucleotides are TGTGCCAGCAGCTTGTCCGGGACAGGGACCAGCCATGAGCAGTTCTTC.

V is TRBV28 and J is TRBJ1-1; weak D call: TRBD1 (5 bases). This CDR3 region has 16 residues. V dropped 6 bases and J dropped 0 bases, with 17 bases sitting between them. Germline CDR1 and CDR2: MDHEN and SYDVKM. Here the CDR3 reads CASRIIGGTLNTEAFF. The DNA of the CDR3 is TGTGCCAGCAGAATAATCGGGGGGACTTTGAACACTGAAGCTTTCTTT.

This chain links TRBV28 with TRBJ1-6; the D gene is possibly TRBD1 (5 bases). Germline V gives CDR1 MDHEN, CDR2 SYDVKM. The CDR3 totals 17 residues. The V end lost 7 bases, the J end lost 3 bases, and 19 bases lay between the germline ends. This CDR3 is CASTTQGLWSYNSPLHF. CDR3 nucleotide sequence: TGTGCCAGCACCACCCAGGGACTGTGGAGCTATAATTCACCCCTCCACTTT.

V is TRBV6-4 and J is TRBJ2-7, with 7 nucleotides matching TRBD1. The CDR3 is made up of 13 amino acids. Per the germline V gene, CDR1 is MRHNA and CDR2 is SNTAGT. J was trimmed by 5 bases and V by 7 bases; bases with no gene match: 8. The CDR3, as DNA: TGTGCCAGCACCTACAGGGGTACCCACGAGCAGTACTTC. It is translated as CASTYRGTHEQYF.

The chain uses TRBV13 and TRBJ2-7; the match to TRBD1 covers 8 bases. The CDR3 is 14 residues long. In germline, CDR1 is PRHDT, CDR2 FYEKMQ (reference sequence). With V trimmed by 6 bases and J by 2 bases, 6 bases remained unmatched. This chain's CDR3 is CASSSGQGAYEQYF. CDR3 nucleotide sequence: TGTGCCAGCAGTTCCGGACAGGGAGCCTACGAGCAGTACTTC. Using reference TRBV13 and TRBJ2-7 for the parts outside the CDR3, the full variable domain is AAGVIQSPRHLIKEKRETATLKCYPIPRHDTVYWYQQGPGQDPQFLISFYEKMQSDKGSIPDRFSAQQFSDYHSELNMSSLELGDSALYFCASSSGQGAYEQYFGPGTRLTVT.

CDR3 in DNA: TGTGCCAGCAGCAACCCGGACAGGGGAGATTCACCCCTCCACTTT. Translation: CASSNPDRGDSPLHF. V usage is TRBV9 and J usage is TRBJ1-6, with 9 bases that match TRBD1. Unmatched junction bases numbered 7, after V lost 4 bases and J lost 8 bases. Germline V gene data show CDR1 as SGDLS and CDR2 as YYNGEE. This CDR3 has 15 residues. The full variable domain, with the rest looked up from reference TRBV9 and TRBJ1-6, is DSGVTQTPKHLITATGQRVTLRCSPRSGDLSVYWYQQSLDQGLQFLIQYYNGEERAKGNILERFSAQQFPDLHSELNLSSLELGDSALYFCASSNPDRGDSPLHFGNGTRLTVT.

V is TRBV4-1 and J is TRBJ2-1; D might be TRBD2 (6 bases). V lost 1 base and J 8 bases, leaving 15 bases between the germline ends. Germline-derived CDR1 and CDR2 are MGHRA and YSYEKL. The CDR3 runs to 15 residues. The CDR3 loop reads CASSQVILALDEQFF. For the CDR3, the DNA is TGCGCCAGCAGCCAAGTAATCCTAGCGCTCGATGAGCAGTTCTTC.

The chain links TRBV25-1 to TRBJ2-6, with D hard to call. The CDR3 is 15 residues long. Trimming left V 4 bases short and J 2 bases short, with 9 bases between. Germline CDR1 MGHDK, CDR2 SYGVNS. The CDR3 protein is CASSALQAGANVLTF. The DNA of the CDR3 is TGTGCCAGCAGTGCCCTCCAGGCTGGGGCCAACGTCCTGACTTTC. Complete variable domain (other parts from reference TRBV25-1 and TRBJ2-6): EADIYQTPRYLVIGTGKKITLECSQTMGHDKMYWYQQDPGMELHLIHYSYGVNSTEKGDLSSESTVSRIRTEHFPLTLESARPSHTSQYLCASSALQAGANVLTFGAGSRLTVL.

V and J are TRBV2 and TRBJ1-1; TRBD1 is a possible D gene (5 bases). The CDR3 loop spans 11 amino acids. The V and J ends lost 7 bases and 7 bases respectively, with 10 bases between them. Per the germline V gene, CDR1 is SNHLY and CDR2 is FYNNEI. The CDR3 coding sequence is TGTGCCAGCACCCCGACAGATGAAGCTTTCTTT. Protein product: CASTPTDEAFF.

V is TRBV6-5 and J is TRBJ2-7; the match to TRBD1 covers 8 bases. Germline V gene sequence: CDR1 MNHEY, CDR2 SVGAGI. The CDR3 consists of 11 residues. Losses at the gene ends were 8 bases for V and 5 bases for J; bases not matched to a gene: 2. The CDR3 sequence is CASPDRDEQYF. In DNA form, the CDR3 reads TGTGCCAGCCCGGACAGGGACGAGCAGTACTTC.

The chain couples TRBV2 to TRBJ2-7; D might be TRBD2 (6 bases). The CDR3 contains 13 residues. V was clipped by 6 bases and J by 2 bases, with 11 bases between them. Per the germline V gene, CDR1 is SNHLY and CDR2 is FYNNEI. The CDR3 loop is CASRGLRAYEQYF. CDR3 in DNA: TGTGCCAGCAGGGGACTGAGAGCCTACGAGCAGTACTTC.

This clone was detected a few times. This chain connects TRBV5-8 to TRBJ1-1, with D unclear. CDR3 size: 16 residues. CDR1 and CDR2 from the germline V gene are SGHTS and YDEGEE. The V end lost 9 bases, the J end lost 5 bases, and 26 bases lay between the germline ends. The CDR3 region has the DNA TGTGCCACTTCCCGAGCCCGACTGGTAGCCGTGACTGAAGCTTTCTTT. Amino acid sequence: CATSRARLVAVTEAFF.

J is TRBJ2-1 and V is TRBV7-9; 10 positions match TRBD1. The CDR3 sequence is 15 residues long. J was trimmed by 5 bases and V by 5 bases; bases with no gene match: 6. Germline V gene lookup returns CDR1 SEHNR and CDR2 FQNEAQ (reference sequence). The CDR3 spells CASSPGTGDDNEQFF. The CDR3 DNA reads as TGTGCCAGCAGCCCCGGGACAGGGGATGACAATGAGCAGTTCTTC.

The rearrangement uses TRBV7-2 and TRBJ1-6; tentatively, D is TRBD1 (6 bases). The CDR3 spans 15 residues. V was shortened by 1 base and J by 9 bases, with 13 bases between the two germline ends. The V gene's germline CDR1 is SGHTA and CDR2 FQGNSA. CDR3 bases: TGTGCCAGCAGCTTAGGGACAGCCGGTGGTTCACCCCTCCACTTT. The encoded protein is CASSLGTAGGSPLHF. Drawing the rest from reference TRBV7-2 and TRBJ1-6, the complete variable domain is GAGVSQSPSNKVTEKGKDVELRCDPISGHTALYWYRQSLGQGLEFLIYFQGNSAPDKSGLPSDRFSAERTGGSVSTLTIQRTQQEDSAVYLCASSLGTAGGSPLHFGNGTRLTVT.

The chain couples TRBV24-1 to TRBJ2-3, with D possibly matching TRBD1 (6 bases). Trimming stripped 6 bases from V and 2 bases from J, with 14 bases between. The CDR3 sequence is 15 residues long. Per germline, CDR1 KGHDR and CDR2 SFDVKD. Here the CDR3 DNA reads TGTGCCACCAGTCGTCCTACAGGGAACACAGATACGCAGTATTTT. Amino acids: CATSRPTGNTDTQYF.

The J gene is TRBJ2-7, the V gene TRBV6-5; D might be TRBD1 (6 bases). Germline CDR1 reads MNHEY; CDR2 reads SVGAGI. The CDR3 is made up of 14 amino acids. Trimming left V 2 bases short and J 3 bases short, with 11 bases between. CDR3: CASSYQGQNYEQYF. In nucleotides, the CDR3 is TGTGCCAGCAGTTACCAGGGACAAAACTACGAGCAGTACTTC.

A single count supports this clone. This rearrangement joins TRBV28 to TRBJ2-7; D may be TRBD2 (6 bases). The CDR3 has 15 residues. V lost 9 bases to trimming and J lost 2 bases, with 20 bases between them. Germline V gene lookup returns CDR1 MDHEN and CDR2 SYDVKM. CDR3 DNA sequence: TGTGCCAGTTCTCGGGGGATTGCTGCCCCCTACGAGCAGTACTTC. It specifies CASSRGIAAPYEQYF.

The J gene is TRBJ1-1, the V gene TRBV13; TRBD1 aligns across 10 bases. From germline, CDR1 is PRHDT and CDR2 FYEKMQ (reference sequence). Trimming took 5 bases from V and 0 from J; bases not matched to a gene: 3. The CDR3 loop spans 15 amino acids. The CDR3 loop is CASSTGQGMNTEAFF. CDR3 DNA: TGTGCCAGCAGCACGGGACAGGGGATGAACACTGAAGCTTTCTTT.

The chain couples TRBV18 to TRBJ2-7; D remains ambiguous. The CDR3 runs 15 residues. Germline CDR1 reads KGHSH; CDR2 reads LQKENI. Trimming pared 2 bases from V and 3 bases from J, leaving 14 bases between. CDR3 DNA: TGTGCCAGCTCACCAGGGCTTACCCTTGACTACGAGCAGTACTTC. It translates to CASSPGLTLDYEQYF.